The 31 T cell receptor beta chains below come from one sample, sequenced in a study of T cell responses to AZD1222 COVID-19 vaccine. Repertoires were generated with immunoSEQ multiplex PCR, while TCRdb's copy carries only in-frame clones and drops some. This repertoire shows 100,000 to 150,000 clones, 84% found once; its top ten account for roughly a quarter. This sample comprised peripheral blood, obtained 28 days after the second AZD1222 dose. These receptors all stem from an adult who received the AZD1222 COVID-19 vaccine.

The chain combines TRBV6-6 with TRBJ1-3; no reliable D call. CDR1 and CDR2 (germline): MNHNY, SVGAGI (reference sequence). The CDR3 consists of 14 residues. Trimming shortened V by 8 bases and J by 3 bases, and 14 bases separated the two germline ends. The CDR3 sequence is CASLTSGVGNTIYF. For the CDR3, the DNA is TGTGCCAGCCTGACAAGCGGGGTTGGAAACACCATATATTTT.

The rearrangement uses TRBV7-6 and TRBJ2-3; D gene unclear. V gave up 4 bases and J gave up 5 bases, with 7 bases separating them. This CDR3 has 12 amino acids. Germline-derived CDR1 and CDR2 are SGHVS and FNYEAQ. The CDR3 DNA sequence: TGTGCCAGCAGCTCCCCAGGAGATACGCAGTATTTT. Translation: CASSSPGDTQYF.

The rearrangement joins TRBV7-2 to TRBJ1-5; 11 nucleotides agree with TRBD1. The germline gives CDR1 SGHTA, CDR2 FQGNSA. This CDR3 has 15 amino acids. Unmatched junction bases numbered 5, after V lost 5 bases and J lost 5 bases. CDR3 in DNA: TGTGCCAGCAGCCCAAGGACAGGGGGCGATCAGCCCCAGCATTTT. Translated, it gives CASSPRTGGDQPQHF.

V usage is TRBV27 and J usage is TRBJ1-1, with a weak D call TRBD1 (5 bases). Trimming removed 1 base from V and 11 bases from J, with 20 bases in between. CDR3 length: 15 residues. CDR1 is MNHEY and CDR2 is SMNVEV in the germline V gene (reference sequence). This CDR3 reads CASSLYAGLGVGAFF. The CDR3, as DNA: TGTGCCAGCAGTTTATATGCGGGGTTGGGGGTCGGCGCTTTCTTT.

The V gene is TRBV9, the J gene TRBJ2-3, with no clear D. This CDR3 spans 16 amino acids. Germline CDR1 is SGDLS and CDR2 is YYNGEE. Trimming pared 0 bases from V and 3 bases from J, leaving 14 bases between. The CDR3 reads CASSVDSPTKTDTQYF. The CDR3 DNA reads TGTGCCAGCAGCGTAGATTCGCCAACGAAAACAGATACGCAGTATTTT. Looking up the rest from reference TRBV9 and TRBJ2-3 gives the full variable domain: DSGVTQTPKHLITATGQRVTLRCSPRSGDLSVYWYQQSLDQGLQFLIQYYNGEERAKGNILERFSAQQFPDLHSELNLSSLELGDSALYFCASSVDSPTKTDTQYFGPGTRLTVL.

This chain connects TRBV10-3 to TRBJ2-2; D gene unclear. The V gene's germline CDR1 is ENHRY and CDR2 SYGVKD. This CDR3 has 15 residues. Deletions cut 2 bases from V and 4 bases from J, with 11 bases between. The DNA of the CDR3 is TGTGCCATCAGTGAGAGCTCGGTGAGCACCGGGGAGCTGTTTTTT. Translation gives CAISESSVSTGELFF.

The CDR3: CASSFQGLYSNQPQHF. The DNA for the CDR3 is TGTGCCAGCAGCTTTCAGGGGCTATATAGCAATCAGCCCCAGCATTTT. The rearrangement links TRBV7-8 to TRBJ1-5, with D perhaps TRBD1 (6 bases). V was cut by 3 bases and J by 0 bases, with 12 bases left in between. Germline V gives CDR1 SGHVS, CDR2 FQNEAQ. CDR3 length: 16 amino acids.

The rearrangement links TRBV29-1 to TRBJ1-2; 7 nucleotides align to TRBD1. The CDR3 contains 13 residues. The germline CDR1 and CDR2 sequences are SQVTM and ANQGSEA. With 8 bases clipped from V and 4 bases from J, the junction kept 10 bases outside the gene matches. The CDR3 region is CSFKNRGLYGYTF. The CDR3, as DNA: TGCAGCTTCAAAAACAGGGGACTCTATGGCTACACCTTC.

The chain employs TRBV28 and TRBJ1-1, with 9 bases identical to TRBD1. J was trimmed by 3 bases and V by 7 bases; bases with no gene match: 9. This CDR3 is built from 15 residues. Germline V gene data show CDR1 as MDHEN and CDR2 as SYDVKM. The CDR3 region is CASKLRDRVDTEAFF. CDR3 nucleotides: TGTGCCAGCAAACTTAGGGACAGGGTAGACACTGAAGCTTTCTTT.

This clone appeared a few times. The chain carries TRBV19 and TRBJ1-6; D is unresolved. The CDR3 runs to 16 residues. Germline-derived CDR1 and CDR2 are LNHDA and SQIVND (reference sequence). The V and J ends lost 3 bases and 0 bases respectively, with 9 bases between them. The chain's CDR3 is CASSMGASSYNSPLHF. Written as DNA, the CDR3 is TGTGCCAGTAGTATGGGAGCGAGCTCCTATAATTCACCCCTCCACTTT.

The V call is TRBV7-9, the J call TRBJ1-6; no clear D. CDR1 and CDR2 from the germline V gene are SEHNR and FQNEAQ (reference sequence). The CDR3 length is 15 residues. The V end was cut by 5 bases, the J end by 5 bases, with 13 bases between. The CDR3 region is CASSRSTPDNSPLHF. CDR3 sequence (DNA): TGTGCCAGCAGCCGATCGACACCCGATAATTCACCCCTCCACTTT.

This chain uses TRBV18 with TRBJ1-1; D gene ambiguous. Deletions cut 6 bases from V and 0 bases from J, with 17 bases between. The CDR3 consists of 16 residues. In germline, CDR1 is KGHSH, CDR2 LQKENI. CDR3 in amino acids: CASSRSPAGLNTEAFF. Written as DNA, the CDR3 is TGTGCCAGCTCCCGTTCCCCCGCAGGCCTGAACACTGAAGCTTTCTTT.

The rearrangement uses TRBV28 and TRBJ1-5, with TRBD1 matching 7 bases. J gave up 7 bases and V 7 bases, and 13 bases lay outside the gene matches. Germline CDR1 MDHEN, CDR2 SYDVKM. CDR3 length equals 15 residues. This CDR3 reads CASNLIDRERQPQHF. Here the CDR3 DNA reads TGTGCCAGCAACCTAATCGACAGGGAAAGGCAGCCCCAGCATTTT.

The chain employs TRBV7-2 and TRBJ1-5; D call uncertain. From germline, CDR1 is SGHTA and CDR2 FQGNSA. There are 13 residues in the CDR3. Deletions cut 2 bases from V and 5 bases from J, with 7 bases between. The CDR3 region is CASSLTADQPQHF. CDR3 DNA sequence: TGTGCCAGCAGCTTAACAGCAGATCAGCCCCAGCATTTT.

The genes are TRBV4-3 and TRBJ2-7; 8 positions match TRBD2. V trimming: 1 base; J trimming: 2 bases; junction bases outside the gene matches: 7. There are 16 residues in the CDR3. Germline-derived CDR1 and CDR2 are LGHNA and YSLEER. The chain's CDR3 is CASSQGAGAPPYEQYF. As DNA, the CDR3 is TGCGCCAGCAGCCAAGGAGCGGGGGCCCCGCCCTACGAGCAGTACTTC.

The chain combines TRBV29-1 with TRBJ1-1, with D unresolved. The CDR3 is 11 residues long. Germline V lookup: CDR1 SQVTM, CDR2 ANQGSEA. The V and J ends lost 5 bases and 3 bases respectively, with 7 bases between them. CDR3 nucleotide sequence: TGCAGCGTTTCCGGGGACACTGAAGCTTTCTTT. Amino acids: CSVSGDTEAFF.

V and J are TRBV2 and TRBJ2-1, with TRBD2 identical over 13 bases. V was clipped by 4 bases and J by 7 bases; unmatched bases: 10. This CDR3 has 17 residues. CDR1 is SNHLY, CDR2 FYNNEI, per germline. The CDR3 DNA sequence: TGTGCCAGCAGTGGATGGACTAGCGGGGGCACTTTTAATGAGCAGTTCTTC. Translated, it gives CASSGWTSGGTFNEQFF.

The chain has TRBV18 and TRBJ2-1; 10 bases map to TRBD2. Germline-derived CDR1 and CDR2 are KGHSH and LQKENI. V lost 3 bases and J lost 3; bases outside the gene matches: 5. The CDR3 spans 16 residues. CDR3 nucleotides: TGTGCCAGCTCACCCCAAAGCGGGGGGGTCTACAATGAGCAGTTCTTC. Protein sequence: CASSPQSGGVYNEQFF.

The chain joins TRBV6-2 or TRBV6-3 to TRBJ1-5, with TRBD1 matching 7 bases. V lost 5 bases to trimming and J lost 4 bases; unmatched junction nucleotides: 11. Per the germline V gene, CDR1 is MNHEY and CDR2 is SVGEGT. CDR3 length: 16 amino acids. Here the CDR3 reads CASSDYPGTENQPQHF. The CDR3 region has the DNA TGTGCCAGCAGTGATTATCCCGGGACAGAAAATCAGCCCCAGCATTTT.

The CDR3 DNA reads as TGTGCCAGCTCACCAGTGGCTAGCGGGGGCCCGACCCAGTACTTC. This encodes CASSPVASGGPTQYF. This rearrangement joins TRBV18 to TRBJ2-5; 10 nucleotides match TRBD2. V gave up 2 bases and J gave up 7 bases; unmatched junction bases: 7. Per the germline V gene, CDR1 is KGHSH and CDR2 is LQKENI. The CDR3 is 15 residues long.

The chain has TRBV15 and TRBJ1-2; 8 bases fit TRBD1. The trim removed 0 bases at V and 4 bases at J, leaving 10 bases unmatched. The CDR3 totals 17 residues. Germline V gene data show CDR1 as LNHNV and CDR2 as YYDKDF (reference sequence). The CDR3 spells CATSRDPGSGGSYGYTF. The CDR3 DNA reads TGTGCCACCAGCAGAGATCCAGGTTCAGGGGGCAGCTATGGCTACACCTTC.

The V and J genes are TRBV27 and TRBJ1-6; 7 nucleotides agree with TRBD1. The junction had 10 bases not matched to a gene; V was cut back by 5 bases and J by 9 bases. Germline V CDR1 and CDR2: MNHEY, SMNVEV (reference sequence). CDR3 size: 15 residues. DNA for the CDR3: TGTGCCAGCAGTCCTCGACAGGGAATGGGTTCACCCCTCCACTTT. This codes for CASSPRQGMGSPLHF.

V and J are TRBV10-3 and TRBJ2-6; 9 bases fit TRBD1. Trimming took 5 bases from V and 2 from J; bases not matched to a gene: 13. CDR3 size: 19 residues. Germline V gene lookup returns CDR1 ENHRY and CDR2 SYGVKD. CDR3 sequence: CAISRSGTGIGTGANVLTF. DNA of the CDR3: TGTGCCATCAGTCGCTCCGGGACAGGGATTGGGACTGGGGCCAACGTCCTGACTTTC.

The chain combines TRBV10-3 with TRBJ2-1, with 13 nucleotides matching TRBD2. With 4 bases clipped from V and 15 bases from J, the junction kept 12 bases outside the gene matches. CDR3 length: 15 residues. Germline V CDR1 and CDR2: ENHRY, SYGVKD. The chain's CDR3 is CAISGTGTSGTNSFF. In DNA, the CDR3 is TGTGCCATCAGTGGGACCGGGACTAGCGGGACTAATTCGTTCTTC.

This sequence joins TRBV9 and TRBJ1-2, with unresolved D. The CDR3 has 17 amino acids. The V end lost 4 bases, the J end lost 2 bases, and 21 bases lay between the germline ends. Germline V gives CDR1 SGDLS, CDR2 YYNGEE. The CDR3 bases are TGTGCCAGCAGCCCAGCTGCCCAGTACAGTCCCAACTATGGCTACACCTTC. Translating it yields CASSPAAQYSPNYGYTF.

This chain connects TRBV3-1 (or the pseudogene TRBV3-2) to TRBJ1-2, with D possibly TRBD1 on 5 matching bases. Trimming removed 5 bases from V and 2 bases from J, with 15 bases in between. Germline CDR1 and CDR2: LGHDT and YNNKEL (reference sequence). The CDR3 extends over 15 amino acids. This CDR3 is CASSSYQYRNYGYTF. CDR3 sequence (DNA): TGTGCCAGCAGCTCCTATCAATACAGGAACTATGGCTACACCTTC.

The chain is built from TRBV5-5 and TRBJ1-2; 8 bases are shared with TRBD1. Per germline, CDR1 SGHKS and CDR2 YYEKEE (reference sequence). The junction had 8 bases not matched to a gene; V was cut back by 2 bases and J by 8 bases. The CDR3 runs to 14 residues. The CDR3 DNA reads TGTGCCAGCAGCTTTACGGGACAGGAGTGGGGCTACACCTTC. Amino acid sequence: CASSFTGQEWGYTF.

The chain has TRBV2 and TRBJ1-4, with D unclear. The CDR3 contains 13 residues. Per germline, CDR1 SNHLY and CDR2 FYNNEI. Trimming stripped 6 bases from V and 3 bases from J, with 8 bases between. In DNA, the CDR3 is TGTGCCAGCAGCGGCAGCTCTAATGAAAAACTGTTTTTT. It codes for CASSGSSNEKLFF.

The chain couples TRBV19 to TRBJ2-5; 9 positions agree with TRBD1. The junction had 8 bases not matched to a gene; V was cut back by 7 bases and J by 2 bases. This CDR3 has 15 residues. Germline V gene data show CDR1 as LNHDA and CDR2 as SQIVND (reference sequence). The CDR3 region is CASIGGQGGQETQYF. For the CDR3, the DNA is TGTGCCAGTATTGGGGGACAGGGTGGGCAAGAGACCCAGTACTTC.

V is TRBV29-1 and J is TRBJ1-2, with TRBD1 as a possible D gene (6 bases). Trimming shortened V by 6 bases and J by 6 bases, and 14 bases separated the two germline ends. Germline assignment: CDR1 SQVTM and CDR2 ANQGSEA. The CDR3 length is 12 residues. CDR3 protein: CSVTQGGDGYTF. In DNA form, the CDR3 reads TGCAGCGTGACACAGGGTGGGGATGGCTACACCTTC.

This chain uses TRBV12-3 or TRBV12-4 with TRBJ2-1, with no clear D. Trimming left V 3 bases short and J 10 bases short, with 7 bases between. The CDR3 consists of 11 residues. The CDR3 bases are TGTGCCAGCAGTTTTAAAAGCGAGCAGTTCTTC. It specifies CASSFKSEQFF.